This T cell receptor beta chain was identified during a study of spatial heterogeneity in lung cancer. This clonotype turned up a few times. This CDR3 has 14 residues. CDR1 and CDR2 (germline): SGDLS, YYNGEE. V gave up 3 bases and J gave up 0 bases, with 9 bases separating them. Time point reported: sample taken at primary tumor resection. Without sorting, whole RNA was sequenced from tumor, nontumor lung or frozen PBMC. One entry per CDR3 protein, called by TCRdb with MiXCR from the 5' RACE reads. This table holds tens of thousands of distinct CDR3 sequences, approximately 12% found once. The clonotype comes from a male donor with early-stage non-small cell lung cancer. The input for sequencing was PBMCs, taken at surgery. The chain couples TRBV9 to TRBJ2-5, with D unresolved. The CDR3 bases are TGTGCCAGCAGCGCCTCAGGATACCAAGAGACCCAGTACTTC. Its translation: CASSASGYQETQYF.